The 6 T cell receptor beta chains presented below share a single source sample, sequenced in a study of shared clonotypes between healthy human individuals. Using immunoSEQ multiplex PCR, the repertoire was profiled, and TCRdb retains in-frame clones only, with some absent. The sample consists of over a million clones, more than 95% of them appearing once. Source material: naive CD4+ T cells sorted from blood. Subset defined: CD45RA+ positively selected. These receptors all come from a man younger than 45 in good health.

This chain uses TRBV28 with TRBJ2-3; D call uncertain. Germline V CDR1 and CDR2: MDHEN, SYDVKM. This CDR3 has 17 residues. V was trimmed by 3 bases and J by 0 bases, leaving 16 bases between them. The CDR3 loop is CASSFISGSSSTDTQYF. CDR3 bases: TGTGCCAGCAGTTTTATCTCCGGAAGCAGTAGCACAGATACGCAGTATTTT.

V and J are TRBV9 and TRBJ2-7; D might be TRBD2 (6 bases). The germline V gene encodes CDR1 SGDLS and CDR2 YYNGEE. Trimming removed 4 bases at V and 3 bases at J, with 20 bases between. The CDR3 runs to 16 residues. CDR3 amino acids: CASSSNPGVGSYEQYF. For the CDR3, the DNA is TGTGCCAGCAGCTCTAATCCGGGGGTGGGGAGCTACGAGCAGTACTTC. The whole variable domain, filled in from reference TRBV9 and TRBJ2-7, reads DSGVTQTPKHLITATGQRVTLRCSPRSGDLSVYWYQQSLDQGLQFLIQYYNGEERAKGNILERFSAQQFPDLHSELNLSSLELGDSALYFCASSSNPGVGSYEQYFGPGTRLTVT.

V usage is TRBV7-2 and J usage is TRBJ2-1, with 8 bases matching TRBD2. This CDR3 is built from 14 residues. V shed 10 bases, J shed 9 bases, and the junction held 14 bases outside the gene matches. Germline CDR1 is SGHTA and CDR2 is FQGNSA. The CDR3 DNA reads as TGTGCCACCCTAAACGGACTAGCAGTTACTGAGCAGTTCTTC. Translating it yields CATLNGLAVTEQFF.

As DNA, the CDR3 is TGTGCCAGCAGTGAAATGGGCGGGAAATCCTACGAGCAGTACTTC. Protein sequence: CASSEMGGKSYEQYF. The chain is built from TRBV6-1 and TRBJ2-7; TRBD2 might be the D (6 bases). The germline V and J ends were trimmed by 2 bases and 1 base, with 12 bases remaining between them. This CDR3 region has 15 residues. Germline CDR1 MNHNS, CDR2 SASEGT.

The chain combines TRBV29-1 with TRBJ2-6; the D gene is possibly TRBD2 (5 bases). The V gene lost 5 bases and the J gene lost 5 bases, with 22 bases spanning the gap. The CDR3 contains 17 residues. Germline V gene data show CDR1 as SQVTM and CDR2 as ANQGSEA. CDR3 amino acids: CSVQVRLIQSRANVLTF. The CDR3 coding sequence is TGCAGCGTTCAGGTACGACTAATACAAAGTCGGGCCAACGTCCTGACTTTC.

The CDR3 DNA follows: TGTGCCAGCAGCTACCCGGGACAGGGAAAAGATACGCAGTATTTT. Translating it yields CASSYPGQGKDTQYF. The chain combines TRBV5-4 with TRBJ2-3, with 9 bases fitting TRBD1. CDR3 length: 15 amino acids. V lost 3 bases, J lost 5 bases, and 7 bases stayed unmatched. In germline, CDR1 is SGHNT, CDR2 YYREEE (reference sequence).